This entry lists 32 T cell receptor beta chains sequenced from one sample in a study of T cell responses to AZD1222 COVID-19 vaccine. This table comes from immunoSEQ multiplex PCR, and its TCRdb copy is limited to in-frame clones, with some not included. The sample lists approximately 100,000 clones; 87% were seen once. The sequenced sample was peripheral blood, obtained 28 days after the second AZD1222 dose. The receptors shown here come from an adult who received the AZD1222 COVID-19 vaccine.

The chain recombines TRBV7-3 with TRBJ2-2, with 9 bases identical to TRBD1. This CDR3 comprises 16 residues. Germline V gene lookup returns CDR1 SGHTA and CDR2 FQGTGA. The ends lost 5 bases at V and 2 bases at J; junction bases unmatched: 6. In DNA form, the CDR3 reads TGTGCCAGCAGCCCCACAGGGGGCTTTAACACCGGGGAGCTGTTTTTT. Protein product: CASSPTGGFNTGELFF.

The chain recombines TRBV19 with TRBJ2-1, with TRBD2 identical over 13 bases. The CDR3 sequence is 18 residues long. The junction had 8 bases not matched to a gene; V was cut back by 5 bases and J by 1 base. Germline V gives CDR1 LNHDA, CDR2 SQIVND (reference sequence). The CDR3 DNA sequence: TGTGCCAGTAGTTTATCCGGGACTAGCGGGGCTTCCTACAATGAGCAGTTCTTC. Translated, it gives CASSLSGTSGASYNEQFF.

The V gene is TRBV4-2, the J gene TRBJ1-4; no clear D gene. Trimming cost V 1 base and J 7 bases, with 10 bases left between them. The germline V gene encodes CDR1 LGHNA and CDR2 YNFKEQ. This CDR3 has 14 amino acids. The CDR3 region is CASSQAQRTEKLFF. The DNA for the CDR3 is TGTGCCAGCAGCCAAGCCCAACGAACTGAAAAACTGTTTTTT.

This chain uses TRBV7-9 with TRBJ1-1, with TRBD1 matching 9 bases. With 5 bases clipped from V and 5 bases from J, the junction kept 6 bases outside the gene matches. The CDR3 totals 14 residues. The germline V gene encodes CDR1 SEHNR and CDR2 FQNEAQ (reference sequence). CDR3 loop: CASSLQGARTEAFF. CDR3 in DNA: TGTGCCAGCAGCCTACAGGGGGCGCGAACTGAAGCTTTCTTT.

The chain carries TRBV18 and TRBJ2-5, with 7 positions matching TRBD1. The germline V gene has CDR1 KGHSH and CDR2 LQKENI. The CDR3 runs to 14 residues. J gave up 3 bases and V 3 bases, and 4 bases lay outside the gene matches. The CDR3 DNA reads TGTGCCAGCTCACCCGGGACAGCCAAAGAGACCCAGTACTTC. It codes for CASSPGTAKETQYF.

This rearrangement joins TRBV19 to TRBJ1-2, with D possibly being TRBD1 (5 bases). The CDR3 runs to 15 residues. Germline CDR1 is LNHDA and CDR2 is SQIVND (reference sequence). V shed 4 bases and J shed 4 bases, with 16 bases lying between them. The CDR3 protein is CASSTRGRLPYGYTF. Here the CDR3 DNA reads TGTGCCAGTAGTACCCGGGGCAGACTCCCCTATGGCTACACCTTC. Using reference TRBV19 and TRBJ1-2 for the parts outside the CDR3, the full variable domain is DGGITQSPKYLFRKEGQNVTLSCEQNLNHDAMYWYRQDPGQGLRLIYYSQIVNDFQKGDIAEGYSVSREKKESFPLTVTSAQKNPTAFYLCASSTRGRLPYGYTFGSGTRLTVV.

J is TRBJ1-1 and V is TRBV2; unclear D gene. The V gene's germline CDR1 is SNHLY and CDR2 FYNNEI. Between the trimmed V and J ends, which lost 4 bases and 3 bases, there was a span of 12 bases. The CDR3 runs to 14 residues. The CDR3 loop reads CASSGIRGDTEAFF. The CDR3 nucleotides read TGTGCCAGCAGTGGAATAAGAGGAGACACTGAAGCTTTCTTT.

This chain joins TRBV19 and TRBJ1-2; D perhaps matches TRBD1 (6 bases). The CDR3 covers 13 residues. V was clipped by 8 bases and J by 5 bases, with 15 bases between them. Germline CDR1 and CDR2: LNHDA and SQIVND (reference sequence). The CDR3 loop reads CASFSGVSYGYTF. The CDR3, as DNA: TGTGCCAGTTTCTCAGGGGTTTCGTATGGCTACACCTTC. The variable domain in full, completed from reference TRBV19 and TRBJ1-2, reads DGGITQSPKYLFRKEGQNVTLSCEQNLNHDAMYWYRQDPGQGLRLIYYSQIVNDFQKGDIAEGYSVSREKKESFPLTVTSAQKNPTAFYLCASFSGVSYGYTFGSGTRLTVV.

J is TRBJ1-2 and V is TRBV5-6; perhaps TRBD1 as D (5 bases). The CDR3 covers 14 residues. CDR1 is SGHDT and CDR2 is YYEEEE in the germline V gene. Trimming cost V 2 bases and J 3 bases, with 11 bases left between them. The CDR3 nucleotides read TGTGCCAGCAGCTTTAGGCGACAGTACTATGGCTACACCTTC. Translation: CASSFRRQYYGYTF.

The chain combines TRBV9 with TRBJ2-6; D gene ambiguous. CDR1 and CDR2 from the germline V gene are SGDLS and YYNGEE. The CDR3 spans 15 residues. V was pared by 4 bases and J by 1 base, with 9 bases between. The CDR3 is CASSRLGSGANVLTF. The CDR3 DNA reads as TGTGCCAGCAGCCGCCTAGGGTCTGGGGCCAACGTCCTGACTTTC.

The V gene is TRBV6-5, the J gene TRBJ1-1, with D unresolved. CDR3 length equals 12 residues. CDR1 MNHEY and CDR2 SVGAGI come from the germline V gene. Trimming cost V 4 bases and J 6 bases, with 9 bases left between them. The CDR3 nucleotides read TGTGCCAGCAGTTCAGGCAATGCTGAAGCTTTCTTT. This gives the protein CASSSGNAEAFF.

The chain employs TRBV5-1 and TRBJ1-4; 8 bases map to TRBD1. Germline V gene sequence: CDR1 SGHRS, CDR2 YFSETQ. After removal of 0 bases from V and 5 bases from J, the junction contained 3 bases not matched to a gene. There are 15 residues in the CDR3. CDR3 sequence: CASSLADRGNEKLFF. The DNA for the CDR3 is TGCGCCAGCAGCTTGGCAGACAGGGGAAATGAAAAACTGTTTTTT.

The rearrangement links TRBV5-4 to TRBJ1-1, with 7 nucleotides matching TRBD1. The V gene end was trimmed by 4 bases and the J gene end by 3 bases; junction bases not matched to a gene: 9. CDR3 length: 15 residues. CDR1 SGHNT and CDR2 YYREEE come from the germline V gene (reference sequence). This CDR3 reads CASSATQGRDTEAFF. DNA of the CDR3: TGTGCCAGCAGCGCCACACAGGGGAGGGACACTGAAGCTTTCTTT.

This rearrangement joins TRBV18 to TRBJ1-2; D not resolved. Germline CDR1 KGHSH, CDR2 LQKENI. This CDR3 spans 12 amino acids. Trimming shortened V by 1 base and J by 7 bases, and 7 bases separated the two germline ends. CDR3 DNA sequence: TGTGCCAGCTCACCACGGGAGTCTGGCTACACCTTC. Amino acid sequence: CASSPRESGYTF.

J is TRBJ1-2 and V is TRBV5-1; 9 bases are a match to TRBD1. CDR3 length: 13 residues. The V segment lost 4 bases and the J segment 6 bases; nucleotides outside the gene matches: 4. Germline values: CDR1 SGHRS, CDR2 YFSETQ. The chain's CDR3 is CASSPHRGHGYTF. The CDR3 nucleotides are TGCGCCAGCAGCCCACACAGGGGGCATGGCTACACCTTC.

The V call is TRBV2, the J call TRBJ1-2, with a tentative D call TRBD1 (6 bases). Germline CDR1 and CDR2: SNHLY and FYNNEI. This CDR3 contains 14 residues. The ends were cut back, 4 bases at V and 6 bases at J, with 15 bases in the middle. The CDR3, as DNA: TGTGCCAGCAGTGTTGACAGGACTAGGGATGGCTACACCTTC. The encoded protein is CASSVDRTRDGYTF.

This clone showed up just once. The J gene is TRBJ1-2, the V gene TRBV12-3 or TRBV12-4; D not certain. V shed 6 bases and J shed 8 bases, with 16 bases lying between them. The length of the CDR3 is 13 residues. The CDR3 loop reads CASRSRPPEGYTF. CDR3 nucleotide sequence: TGTGCCAGCAGATCTAGACCGCCAGAAGGCTACACCTTC.

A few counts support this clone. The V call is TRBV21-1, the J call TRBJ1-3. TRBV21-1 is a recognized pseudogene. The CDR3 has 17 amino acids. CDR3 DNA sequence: TGTGCCAGCAGCACCCCCGCACGTTCTGACTCTGGAAACACCATATATTTT. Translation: CASSTPARSDSGNTIYF.

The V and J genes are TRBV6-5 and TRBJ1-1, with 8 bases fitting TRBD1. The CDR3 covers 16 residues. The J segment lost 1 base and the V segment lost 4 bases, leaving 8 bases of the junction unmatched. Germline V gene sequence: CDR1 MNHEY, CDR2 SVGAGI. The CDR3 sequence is CASSSLTGVGNTEAFF. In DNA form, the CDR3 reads TGTGCCAGCAGTTCTTTGACAGGGGTGGGGAACACTGAAGCTTTCTTT.

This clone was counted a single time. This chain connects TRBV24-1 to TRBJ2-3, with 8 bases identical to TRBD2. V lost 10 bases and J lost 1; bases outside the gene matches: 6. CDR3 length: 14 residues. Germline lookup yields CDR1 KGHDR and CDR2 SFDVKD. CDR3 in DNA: TGTGCCACTTCACTAGCGGCAGGCACAGATACGCAGTATTTT. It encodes CATSLAAGTDTQYF.

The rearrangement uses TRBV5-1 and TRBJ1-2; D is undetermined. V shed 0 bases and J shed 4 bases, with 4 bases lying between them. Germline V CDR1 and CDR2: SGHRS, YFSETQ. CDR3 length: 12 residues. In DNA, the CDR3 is TGCGCCAGCAGCTTGGGGGTCTATGGCTACACCTTC. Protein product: CASSLGVYGYTF.

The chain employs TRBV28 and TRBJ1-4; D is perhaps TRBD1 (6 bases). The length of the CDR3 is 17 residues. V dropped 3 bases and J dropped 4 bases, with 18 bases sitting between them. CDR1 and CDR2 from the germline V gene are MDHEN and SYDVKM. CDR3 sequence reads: CASSFPDYRANNEKLFF. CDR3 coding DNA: TGTGCCAGCAGTTTTCCCGATTACAGGGCGAATAATGAAAAACTGTTTTTT. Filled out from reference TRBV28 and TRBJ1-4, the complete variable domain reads DVKVTQSSRYLVKRTGEKVFLECVQDMDHENMFWYRQDPGLGLRLIYFSYDVKMKEKGDIPEGYSVSREKKERFSLILESASTNQTSMYLCASSFPDYRANNEKLFFGSGTQLSVL.

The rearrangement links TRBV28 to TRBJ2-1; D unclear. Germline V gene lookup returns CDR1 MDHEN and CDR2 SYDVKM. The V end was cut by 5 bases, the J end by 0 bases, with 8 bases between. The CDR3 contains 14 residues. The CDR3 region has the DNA TGTGCCAGCAGTAGTGCGAACTCCTACAATGAGCAGTTCTTC. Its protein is CASSSANSYNEQFF.

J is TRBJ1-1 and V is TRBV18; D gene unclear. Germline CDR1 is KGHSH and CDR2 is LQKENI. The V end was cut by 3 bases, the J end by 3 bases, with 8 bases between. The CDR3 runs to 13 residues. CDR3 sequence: CASSPGRDTEAFF. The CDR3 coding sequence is TGTGCCAGCTCACCGGGGAGGGACACTGAAGCTTTCTTT.

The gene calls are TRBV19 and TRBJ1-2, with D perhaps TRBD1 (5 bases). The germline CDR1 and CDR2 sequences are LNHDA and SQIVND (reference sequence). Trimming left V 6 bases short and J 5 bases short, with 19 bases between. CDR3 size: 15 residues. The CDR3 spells CASRLTLMTAYGYTF. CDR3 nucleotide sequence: TGTGCCAGTAGGTTAACTTTGATGACAGCTTATGGCTACACCTTC.

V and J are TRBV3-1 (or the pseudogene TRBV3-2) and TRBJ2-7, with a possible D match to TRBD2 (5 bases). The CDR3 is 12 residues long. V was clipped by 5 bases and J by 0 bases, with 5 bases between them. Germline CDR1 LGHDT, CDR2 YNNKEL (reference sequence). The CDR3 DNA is TGTGCCAGCAGCACTAGCTCCTACGAGCAGTACTTC. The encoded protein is CASSTSSYEQYF.

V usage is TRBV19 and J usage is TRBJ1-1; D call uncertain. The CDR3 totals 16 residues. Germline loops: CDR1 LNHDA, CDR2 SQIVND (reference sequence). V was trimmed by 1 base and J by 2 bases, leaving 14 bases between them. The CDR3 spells CASSIVQVRFNTEAFF. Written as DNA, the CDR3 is TGTGCCAGTAGTATAGTCCAGGTTCGGTTTAACACTGAAGCTTTCTTT.

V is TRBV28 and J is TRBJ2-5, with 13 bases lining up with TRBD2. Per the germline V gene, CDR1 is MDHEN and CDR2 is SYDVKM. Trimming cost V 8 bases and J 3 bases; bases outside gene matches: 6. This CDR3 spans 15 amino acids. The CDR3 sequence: CASHGLAGAKETQYF. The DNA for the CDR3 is TGTGCCAGCCATGGACTAGCGGGAGCCAAAGAGACCCAGTACTTC.

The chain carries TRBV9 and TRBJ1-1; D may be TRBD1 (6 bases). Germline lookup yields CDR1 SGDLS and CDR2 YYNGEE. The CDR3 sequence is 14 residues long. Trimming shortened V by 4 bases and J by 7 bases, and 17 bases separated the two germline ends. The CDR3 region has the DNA TGTGCCAGCAGCATAGAAGGGGCAGGGGATGAAGCTTTCTTT. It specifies CASSIEGAGDEAFF.

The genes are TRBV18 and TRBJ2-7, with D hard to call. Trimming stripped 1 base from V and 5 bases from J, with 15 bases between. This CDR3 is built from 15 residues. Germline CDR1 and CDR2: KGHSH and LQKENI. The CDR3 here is CASSPQTGSLNEQYF. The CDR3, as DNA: TGTGCCAGCTCACCACAGACGGGTAGCTTAAACGAGCAGTACTTC. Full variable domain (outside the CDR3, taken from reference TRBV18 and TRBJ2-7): NAGVMQNPRHLVRRRGQEARLRCSPMKGHSHVYWYRQLPEEGLKFMVYLQKENIIDESGMPKERFSAEFPKEGPSILRIQQVVRGDSAAYFCASSPQTGSLNEQYFGPGTRLTVT.

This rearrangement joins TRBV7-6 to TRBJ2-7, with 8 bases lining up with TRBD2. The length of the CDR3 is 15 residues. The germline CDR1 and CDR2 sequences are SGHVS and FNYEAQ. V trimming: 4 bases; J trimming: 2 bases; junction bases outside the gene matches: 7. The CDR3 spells CASSSRSGGAYEQYF. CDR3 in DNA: TGTGCCAGCAGCTCCAGATCGGGGGGGGCCTACGAGCAGTACTTC.

Written as DNA, the CDR3 is TGTGCCTGGAGTGTACTACAGGGAGGCGGCTACACCTTC. Its translation: CAWSVLQGGGYTF. The V and J genes are TRBV30 and TRBJ1-2, with a weak D call TRBD1 (6 bases). V lost 0 bases, J lost 8 bases, and 13 bases lay in between. Germline V gene lookup returns CDR1 GTSNPN and CDR2 SVGIG (reference sequence). The CDR3 has 13 residues. The complete variable domain, with remaining parts taken from reference TRBV30 and TRBJ1-2, reads SQTIHQWPATLVQPVGSPLSLECTVEGTSNPNLYWYRQAAGRGLQLLFYSVGIGQISSEVPQNLSASRPQDRQFILSSKKLLLSDSGFYLCAWSVLQGGGYTFGSGTRLTVV.